Shown below are 27 T cell receptor beta chains from a single sample sequenced in a study of Graves' ophthalmopathy and Graves' hyperthyroidism. RNA served as the template for amplifying TCR beta CDR3 regions. RT-PCR in the first round used HTBI primers; a second-round multiplex PCR followed. TCRdb reanalysed the multiplex PCR reads using MiXCR and keeps one entry per CDR3 protein. Among about 210,000 distinct CDR3 sequences listed, around 28% were seen once. Sequencing used peripheral blood. All receptors derive from a man aged 45 to 65 with Graves' ophthalmopathy.

This clonotype has ten or more counts. The genes are TRBV9 and TRBJ1-1, with D perhaps matching TRBD1 (5 bases). The V and J ends lost 2 bases and 6 bases respectively, with 17 bases between them. CDR3 length: 15 residues. Germline V gene data show CDR1 as SGDLS and CDR2 as YYNGEE. The CDR3 nucleotides read TGTGCCAGCAGCGTGACAGTGCTTCTAACGGCTGAAGCTTTCTTT. Translating it yields CASSVTVLLTAEAFF.

J is TRBJ2-5 and V is TRBV20-1; TRBD1 matches at 9 bases. In germline, CDR1 is DFQATT, CDR2 SNEGSKA (reference sequence). V shed 6 bases and J 4 bases; nucleotides not matched to a gene: 3. CDR3 length: 12 residues. In nucleotides, the CDR3 is TGCAGTGCGCGACAGGGGGGAGAGACCCAGTACTTC. This encodes CSARQGGETQYF.

This clonotype was counted at least ten times. The chain combines TRBV5-1 with TRBJ2-2, with no clear D. The CDR3 consists of 16 residues. The germline V gene has CDR1 SGHRS and CDR2 YFSETQ. Deletions cut 3 bases from V and 0 bases from J, with 12 bases between. In DNA form, the CDR3 reads TGCGCCAGCAGCTCACAGAAATTCGCGAACACCGGGGAGCTGTTTTTT. Its protein is CASSSQKFANTGELFF.

This clonotype was seen at least ten times. The chain recombines TRBV24-1 with TRBJ2-2, with D unclear. CDR1 is KGHDR, CDR2 SFDVKD, per germline. Trimming removed 7 bases at V and 3 bases at J, with 11 bases between. This CDR3 has 14 amino acids. The CDR3 sequence is CATSLQPDTGELFF. The CDR3 DNA sequence: TGTGCCACCAGCCTCCAGCCAGACACCGGGGAGCTGTTTTTT.

This clonotype was observed at least ten times. Mismatch with germline at one junction end may stem from a read error. The gene calls are TRBV6-1 and TRBJ1-2, with D perhaps matching TRBD1 (5 bases). Germline-derived CDR1 and CDR2 are MNHNS and SASEGT. The CDR3 has 13 residues. This chain's CDR3 is CASKPRGEDSVFF. CDR3 coding DNA: TGTGCCAGCAAGCCACGGGGGGAAGACAGCGTCTTCTTC.

This chain connects TRBV29-1 to TRBJ1-1, with D tentatively TRBD1 (6 bases). Germline CDR1 reads SQVTM; CDR2 reads ANQGSEA. This CDR3 has 14 amino acids. V was pared by 6 bases and J by 5 bases, with 19 bases between. The CDR3: CSVPPGGRGTEAFF. The CDR3 DNA reads TGCAGCGTCCCCCCCGGGGGGCGTGGGACTGAAGCTTTCTTT.

The genes are TRBV28 and TRBJ2-7, with TRBD1 matching over 12 bases. Unmatched junction bases numbered 3, after V lost 2 bases and J lost 4 bases. This CDR3 comprises 15 residues. Germline V gene sequence: CDR1 MDHEN, CDR2 SYDVKM. For the CDR3, the DNA is TGTGCCAGCAGTTTAGAGGGACAGGGGGCATACGAGCAGTACTTC. This codes for CASSLEGQGAYEQYF.

The chain recombines TRBV7-2 with TRBJ1-1; D gene unclear. Trimming removed 5 bases from V and 0 bases from J, with 10 bases in between. This CDR3 comprises 14 residues. CDR1 and CDR2 from the germline V gene are SGHTA and FQGNSA. In DNA form, the CDR3 reads TGTGCCAGCAGCCCAGCCTTTATGAACACTGAAGCTTTCTTT. Translating gives CASSPAFMNTEAFF.

The chain links TRBV20-1 to TRBJ1-1; 11 nucleotides agree with TRBD1. Germline CDR1 is DFQATT and CDR2 is SNEGSKA (reference sequence). Trimming cost V 6 bases and J 10 bases; bases outside gene matches: 16. The CDR3 has 15 amino acids. CDR3 sequence: CSAPGTGGSMESAFF. The DNA for the CDR3 is TGCAGTGCCCCCGGGACAGGGGGATCCATGGAATCAGCTTTCTTT.

This clonotype showed up many times. Its ends do not fully match the called genes, so a read error is possible. V usage is TRBV12-3 or TRBV12-4 and J usage is TRBJ1-1; D call uncertain. There are 10 residues in the CDR3. CDR3 sequence (DNA): TGTGCCAGCAGCTTAGTTGAAGCTTTCTTT. Protein: CASSLVEAFF.

This clonotype appeared a single time. This chain connects TRBV20-1 to TRBJ2-7, with D possibly being TRBD2 (6 bases). CDR1 is DFQATT and CDR2 is SNEGSKA in the germline V gene (reference sequence). The CDR3 length is 14 residues. The ends were cut back, 5 bases at V and 3 bases at J, with 17 bases in the middle. The CDR3 loop is CSAAVGTRIYEQYF. CDR3 nucleotide sequence: TGCAGTGCTGCTGTCGGGACTCGAATCTACGAGCAGTACTTC.

This clonotype has at least ten counts. The chain combines TRBV2 with TRBJ2-7; 7 bases fit TRBD1. The V gene's germline CDR1 is SNHLY and CDR2 FYNNEI. J was trimmed by 6 bases and V by 6 bases; bases with no gene match: 14. This CDR3 has 15 residues. CDR3: CASRRLQGKLAEQYF. CDR3 nucleotide sequence: TGTGCCAGCAGGAGACTACAGGGGAAACTCGCCGAGCAGTACTTC.

This clonotype has a count of ten or more. The chain is built from TRBV19 and TRBJ1-6; 7 nucleotides agree with TRBD1. This CDR3 has 14 amino acids. CDR1 is LNHDA, CDR2 SQIVND, per germline (reference sequence). V trimming: 6 bases; J trimming: 5 bases; junction bases outside the gene matches: 4. Here the CDR3 DNA reads TGTGCCAGTAGCCGGGACAGCAATAATTCACCCCTCCACTTT. Its translation: CASSRDSNNSPLHF.

The rearrangement uses TRBV12-3 or TRBV12-4 and TRBJ2-5, with 12 bases aligning to TRBD1. Germline trimming cut 6 bases from V and 2 bases from J; bases unmatched to any gene: 7. CDR3 length: 16 amino acids. The CDR3 bases are TGTGCCAGCAGGGGGGGGACAGGGGGCGGACAAGAGACCCAGTACTTC. It codes for CASRGGTGGGQETQYF.

This clonotype has a count of ten or more. The chain combines TRBV2 with TRBJ1-1, with D unresolved. The CDR3 runs to 13 residues. Between the trimmed V and J ends, which lost 2 bases and 11 bases, there was a span of 15 bases. In germline, CDR1 is SNHLY, CDR2 FYNNEI. The CDR3 DNA reads TGTGCCAGCAGTGAACATGGTGGGGATATGGCTTTCTTT. Its translation: CASSEHGGDMAFF.

This clonotype was seen many times. The genes are TRBV6-5 and TRBJ1-2; a weak D match, TRBD1 (6 bases). CDR1 is MNHEY, CDR2 SVGAGI, per germline. Deletions cut 0 bases from V and 4 bases from J, with 6 bases between. This CDR3 contains 13 residues. The CDR3 DNA reads as TGTGCCAGCAGTTACTCAGGGGGCTATGGCTACACCTTC. This codes for CASSYSGGYGYTF.

This clonotype was counted many times. The rearrangement links TRBV7-8 to TRBJ1-2; the D is unclear. Germline assignment: CDR1 SGHVS and CDR2 FQNEAQ. This CDR3 region has 16 residues. Deletions cut 1 base from V and 0 bases from J, with 12 bases between. In DNA form, the CDR3 reads TGTGCCAGCAGCTTAGATAAAGGCTCTACTAACTATGGCTACACCTTC. It encodes CASSLDKGSTNYGYTF.

The table lists this clonotype with a few counts. The chain links TRBV2 to TRBJ2-7; D remains unclear. The V end was cut by 6 bases, the J end by 2 bases, with 14 bases between. CDR1 SNHLY and CDR2 FYNNEI come from the germline V gene. CDR3 size: 14 residues. The CDR3 DNA reads TGTGCCAGCAGGCGGACGGGCCCCACCTACGAGCAGTACTTC. Protein: CASRRTGPTYEQYF.

J is TRBJ2-7 and V is TRBV2; either TRBD1 or TRBD2 may fit D (5 bases each). Germline V CDR1 and CDR2: SNHLY, FYNNEI. V lost 5 bases and J 0 bases, leaving 14 bases between the germline ends. The CDR3 covers 15 residues. CDR3 residues: CASSLWGRNSYEQYF. The CDR3 nucleotides are TGTGCCAGCAGTTTATGGGGACGGAACTCCTACGAGCAGTACTTC.

This sequence joins TRBV28 and TRBJ2-7; D is uncertain. In germline, CDR1 is MDHEN, CDR2 SYDVKM. The CDR3 covers 15 residues. Trimming stripped 5 bases from V and 6 bases from J, with 20 bases between. In DNA form, the CDR3 reads TGTGCCAGCAGTCCCACGGCTTCCCCAATCCCCGAGCAGTACTTC. The encoded protein is CASSPTASPIPEQYF. Full variable domain (remainder filled in from reference TRBV28 and TRBJ2-7): DVKVTQSSRYLVKRTGEKVFLECVQDMDHENMFWYRQDPGLGLRLIYFSYDVKMKEKGDIPEGYSVSREKKERFSLILESASTNQTSMYLCASSPTASPIPEQYFGPGTRLTVT.

In this sample, this clonotype turned up many times. The genes are TRBV4-3 and TRBJ2-2, with a possible D match to TRBD1 (6 bases). Germline loops: CDR1 LGHNA, CDR2 YSLEER. The ends were cut back, 1 base at V and 0 bases at J, with 6 bases in the middle. There are 15 residues in the CDR3. The CDR3 loop reads CASSQGTANTGELFF. CDR3 in DNA: TGCGCCAGCAGCCAAGGGACAGCGAACACCGGGGAGCTGTTTTTT.

The chain links TRBV7-2 to TRBJ1-2; TRBD1 might be the D (6 bases). Per germline, CDR1 SGHTA and CDR2 FQGNSA. Trimming removed 4 bases at V and 4 bases at J, with 13 bases between. The CDR3 runs 14 residues. The CDR3 is CASSSRGIGYGYTF. The CDR3 bases are TGTGCCAGCAGCTCAAGGGGGATTGGCTATGGCTACACCTTC.

The chain combines TRBV29-1 with TRBJ1-2; TRBD1 agrees at 8 bases. Germline V gene data show CDR1 as SQVTM and CDR2 as ANQGSEA. V lost 5 bases, J lost 8 bases, and 10 bases stayed unmatched. The CDR3 has 13 residues. CDR3 nucleotide sequence: TGCAGCGTTTACGGACAGGGCGCCTTCGGCTACACCTTC. Translating gives CSVYGQGAFGYTF.

This rearrangement joins TRBV20-1 to TRBJ1-6; no reliable D call. The CDR3 has 16 amino acids. Germline V gene lookup returns CDR1 DFQATT and CDR2 SNEGSKA (reference sequence). The ends were cut back, 0 bases at V and 4 bases at J, with 13 bases in the middle. CDR3 sequence (DNA): TGCAGTGCTAGAGAGAGTGGACGGCGATATAATTCACCCCTCCACTTT. Translating it yields CSARESGRRYNSPLHF.

This chain connects TRBV19 to TRBJ1-2, with D unresolved. CDR1 is LNHDA, CDR2 SQIVND, per germline (reference sequence). This CDR3 has 16 amino acids. The V end was cut by 1 base, the J end by 4 bases, with 16 bases between. The CDR3 nucleotides are TGTGCCAGTAGTATAGTGAACCGCCGATACCCCTATGGCTACACCTTC. Translated, it gives CASSIVNRRYPYGYTF.

In its sample, this clonotype was seen many times. The chain is built from TRBV28 and TRBJ2-5, with 7 bases aligning to TRBD2. V was pared by 8 bases and J by 3 bases, with 9 bases of the junction left unmatched. Germline CDR1 MDHEN, CDR2 SYDVKM. The CDR3 is made up of 14 amino acids. In DNA form, the CDR3 reads TGTGCCAGCGATGGCAGCGGGAAAGAAGAGACCCAGTACTTC. It codes for CASDGSGKEETQYF.

Many counts were recorded for this clonotype. CDR3 loop: CASSPSGSSSYEQYF. The CDR3 nucleotides are TGTGCCAGCAGTCCTAGCGGGTCGAGCTCCTACGAGCAGTACTTC. This chain joins TRBV6-1 and TRBJ2-7; TRBD2 matches at 8 bases. Germline V gene lookup returns CDR1 MNHNS and CDR2 SASEGT. The CDR3 covers 15 residues. The junction had 6 bases not matched to a gene; V was cut back by 5 bases and J by 0 bases.